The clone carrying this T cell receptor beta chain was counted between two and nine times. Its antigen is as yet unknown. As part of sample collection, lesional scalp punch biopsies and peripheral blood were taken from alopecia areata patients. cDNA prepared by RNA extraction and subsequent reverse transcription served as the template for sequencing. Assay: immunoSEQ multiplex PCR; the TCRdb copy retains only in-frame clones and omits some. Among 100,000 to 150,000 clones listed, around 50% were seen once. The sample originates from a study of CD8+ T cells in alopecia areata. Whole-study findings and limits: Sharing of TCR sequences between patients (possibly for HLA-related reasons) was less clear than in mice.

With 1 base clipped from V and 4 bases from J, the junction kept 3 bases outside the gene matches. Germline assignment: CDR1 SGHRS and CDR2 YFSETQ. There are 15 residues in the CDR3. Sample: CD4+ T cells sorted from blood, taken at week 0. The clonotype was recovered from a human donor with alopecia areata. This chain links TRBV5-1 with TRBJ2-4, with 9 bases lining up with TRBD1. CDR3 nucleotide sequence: TGCGCCAGCAGCTTGTCAGGACAGGGGAAAAACATTCAGTACTTC. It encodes CASSLSGQGKNIQYF.